A selection of T cell receptor beta chains follows, all from one sample in a study of blood T cell repertoires in COVID-19. Some clones are missing from TCRdb's copy, which holds only in-frame ones; the method was immunoSEQ multiplex PCR. In the table there are over 65,000 clones, more than 80% of which are singletons. The sample was peripheral blood. The source of these receptors is a woman of 80 years or more with acute or convalescent COVID-19. CDR3s include the opening cysteine and the closing phenylalanine or tryptophan. A D gene is named only where the DNA matches it firmly.

V: TRBV19
J: TRBJ2-2
D: -
DNA: TGTGCCAGTAGTCGGCAGGCCACGAACAACGGGGAGCTGTTTTTT
CDR3: CASSRQATNNGELFF

V: TRBV19
J: TRBJ2-2
D: -
DNA: TGTGCCAGCGAGCGGGCCCCCGCGAACACCGGGGAGCTGTTTTTT
CDR3: CASERAPANTGELFF

V: TRBV9
J: TRBJ2-5
D: TRBD2
DNA: TGTGCCAGCAGCGTCGGGACTAGCGGGGCCCAAGAGACCCAGTACTTC
CDR3: CASSVGTSGAQETQYF

V: TRBV4-3
J: TRBJ1-1
D: -
DNA: TGCGCCAGCAGCCAAGGCTGGGGGGAGAACACTGAAGCTTTCTTT
CDR3: CASSQGWGENTEAFF

V: TRBV4-1
J: TRBJ2-7
D: -
DNA: TGCGCCAGCAGCAAGAGTGTTCGGGGGGCTTACGAGCAGTACTTC
CDR3: CASSKSVRGAYEQYF

V: TRBV7-2
J: TRBJ2-3
D: -
DNA: TGTGCCAGCAGCTTAGAACGGACTTGGTTTAGCACAGATACGCAGTATTTT
CDR3: CASSLERTWFSTDTQYF

V: TRBV5-1
J: TRBJ1-2
D: TRBD1
DNA: TGCGCCAGCTATTACGGGACAGCCAAAGAGGGCTATGGCTACACCTTC
CDR3: CASYYGTAKEGYGYTF

V: TRBV10-3
J: TRBJ2-3
D: TRBD1
DNA: TGTGCCATCAGTCAACTTCCCGACAGGGGCAACACAGATACGCAGTATTTT
CDR3: CAISQLPDRGNTDTQYF

V: TRBV6-1
J: TRBJ1-1
D: -
DNA: TGTGCCAGCAGTGTGGGGCAGACTAACACTGAAGCTTTCTTT
CDR3: CASSVGQTNTEAFF

V: TRBV13
J: TRBJ1-1
D: -
DNA: TGTGCCAGCACCTTTTTGCGGACTGAAGCTTTCTTT
CDR3: CASTFLRTEAFF